The 24 T cell receptor beta chains presented below share a single source sample, sequenced in a study of cytomegalovirus exposure and HLA in healthy donors. The primer mix had 60 Vbeta and 13 Jbeta primers. The method was immunoSEQ multiplex PCR; TCRdb's version includes in-frame clones alone and lacks a portion of them. The sample consists of about 180,000 clones, roughly 79% of them appearing once. Sequenced input: PBMCs. Receptors originate from a woman aged 18-30 years in good health and CMV-seropositive.

The CDR3 protein is CASSFSQGPTYEQYF. In DNA, the CDR3 is TGTGCCAGCAGTTTTTCGCAGGGTCCTACCTACGAGCAGTACTTC. The chain joins TRBV28 to TRBJ2-7, with D possibly TRBD1 on 5 matching bases. Trimming left V 3 bases short and J 2 bases short, with 14 bases between. Germline CDR1 reads MDHEN; CDR2 reads SYDVKM. This CDR3 spans 15 amino acids.

This chain links TRBV6-1 with TRBJ2-5; D gene ambiguous. The J call is doubtful: the DNA matches TRBJ2-7 better. The CDR3 is 13 amino acids. Germline V lookup: CDR1 MNHNS, CDR2 SASEGT. CDR3 DNA sequence: TGTGCCAGCAGGATAACGACTCGGAACGAGCAGTACTTC. Its protein is CASRITTRNEQYF.

This chain joins TRBV19 and TRBJ1-3; D possibly corresponds to TRBD1 (6 bases). The CDR3 is made up of 15 amino acids. Per germline, CDR1 LNHDA and CDR2 SQIVND (reference sequence). Trimming took off 7 bases at V and 7 bases at J, with 20 bases between the two ends. Written as DNA, the CDR3 is TGTGCCAGTATCCCCAAAATCGACAGGCGCAACACCATATATTTT. Amino acid sequence: CASIPKIDRRNTIYF.

The chain joins TRBV2 to TRBJ1-5; D remains unclear. This CDR3 contains 14 residues. The V gene's germline CDR1 is SNHLY and CDR2 FYNNEI. V lost 4 bases to trimming and J lost 5 bases, with 12 bases between them. As DNA, the CDR3 is TGTGCCAGCAGTGTGTTCGGACTTTATCAGCCCCAGCATTTT. It is translated as CASSVFGLYQPQHF.

The gene calls are TRBV7-9 and TRBJ2-1; TRBD2 matches at 9 bases. The J segment lost 4 bases and the V segment lost 5 bases, leaving 9 bases of the junction unmatched. This CDR3 comprises 16 residues. Germline V gives CDR1 SEHNR, CDR2 FQNEAQ (reference sequence). Written as DNA, the CDR3 is TGTGCCAGCAGCGTACCGGGACTAGCCAGTTACAATGAGCAGTTCTTC. Translation gives CASSVPGLASYNEQFF.

About this clone itself: The CDR3 does not close with the conserved phenylalanine or tryptophan, likely indicating a read error. No DNA is shown, since the ends of the CDR3 on it are uncertain; the CDR3 is the one TCRdb lists. The chain joins TRBV5-6 to TRBJ2-7; the D call in the table, TRBD1, was not verified against the DNA. The germline V gene encodes CDR1 SGHDT and CDR2 YYEEEE. The CDR3 adds up to 10 amino acids, both ends counted. The chain's CDR3 is CASSSGFSRI.

CDR3 sequence reads: CASSFAGYYEQYF. The CDR3 coding sequence is TGTGCCAGCAGCTTCGCGGGGTACTACGAGCAGTACTTC. The chain joins TRBV11-2 to TRBJ2-7, with D possibly TRBD2 on 6 matching bases. The CDR3 has 13 amino acids. V was cut by 3 bases and J by 3 bases, with 9 bases left in between. Looked up from germline, CDR1 is SGHAT and CDR2 is FQNNGV.

The J gene is TRBJ1-4, the V gene TRBV2, with 8 bases aligning to TRBD1. The trim removed 8 bases at V and 8 bases at J, leaving 7 bases unmatched. Germline V CDR1 and CDR2: SNHLY, FYNNEI. The CDR3 is made up of 13 amino acids. CDR3 in amino acids: CASGRQGREKLFF. The CDR3 region has the DNA TGTGCCAGCGGTAGACAGGGGCGCGAAAAACTGTTTTTT.

The chain links TRBV7-8 to TRBJ2-7, with D possibly being TRBD1 (6 bases). This CDR3 has 18 residues. Germline V gene data show CDR1 as SGHVS and CDR2 as FQNEAQ. V lost 2 bases and J lost 0, with 20 bases in between. The CDR3 here is CASSLWIGRTGFSYEQYF. The CDR3 DNA follows: TGTGCCAGCAGCTTATGGATTGGGCGCACAGGGTTCTCCTACGAGCAGTACTTC.

The chain links TRBV6-1 to TRBJ1-1, with 7 bases aligning to TRBD1. CDR3 length equals 14 residues. The ends lost 5 bases at V and 1 base at J; junction bases unmatched: 4. The germline V gene encodes CDR1 MNHNS and CDR2 SASEGT. CDR3 bases: TGTGCCAGCAGTTATTCAGGGGGGAACACTGAAGCTTTCTTT. Translated, it gives CASSYSGGNTEAFF.

The V call is TRBV27, the J call TRBJ1-1, with D possibly being TRBD1 (5 bases). Germline CDR1 is MNHEY and CDR2 is SMNVEV (reference sequence). The CDR3 covers 13 residues. Trimming stripped 6 bases from V and 0 bases from J, with 8 bases between. The CDR3 sequence: CASSRTLNTEAFF. The CDR3, as DNA: TGTGCCAGCAGCCGGACACTGAACACTGAAGCTTTCTTT.

The chain uses TRBV5-1 and TRBJ1-1, with D uncertain. V shed 1 base and J shed 1 base, with 11 bases lying between them. Germline V CDR1 and CDR2: SGHRS, YFSETQ. The CDR3 totals 15 residues. The CDR3 spells CASSLFSGENTEAFF. The CDR3 bases are TGCGCCAGCAGCTTGTTTAGCGGGGAGAACACTGAAGCTTTCTTT.

The table lists this clone with a count of one. The gene calls are TRBV5-6 and TRBJ2-5, with TRBD2 matching 11 bases. V shed 1 base, J shed 3 bases, and the junction held 8 bases outside the gene matches. This CDR3 is 17 amino acids long. CDR1 and CDR2 (germline): SGHDT, YYEEEE. DNA of the CDR3: TGTGCCAGCAGCTTGTCACCTAGCGGGGGGTGGAAAGAGACCCAGTACTTC. Its translation is CASSLSPSGGWKETQYF.

J is TRBJ1-2 and V is TRBV4-1; no firm D call. The germline V gene has CDR1 MGHRA and CDR2 YSYEKL. The CDR3 is 15 amino acids. V was pared by 0 bases and J by 4 bases, with 12 bases between. CDR3 sequence (DNA): TGCGCCAGCAGCCAAGAAAGTCGGGGTCCCTATGGCTACACCTTC. It encodes CASSQESRGPYGYTF.

The chain joins TRBV5-4 to TRBJ2-7; 7 nucleotides match TRBD1. The CDR3 contains 13 residues. V was pared by 1 base and J by 3 bases, with 1 base of the junction left unmatched. Per germline, CDR1 SGHNT and CDR2 YYREEE (reference sequence). Written as DNA, the CDR3 is TGTGCCAGCAGCTTGACAGGGGACTACGAGCAGTACTTC. It codes for CASSLTGDYEQYF.

The chain is built from TRBV27 and TRBJ2-7, with D possibly matching TRBD2 (5 bases). Per the germline V gene, CDR1 is MNHEY and CDR2 is SMNVEV (reference sequence). CDR3 length: 13 amino acids. With 6 bases removed from V and 6 bases from J, the gap between germline ends came to 15 bases. The CDR3 DNA reads as TGTGCCAGCAGACTGAGGACTTTTACCGAGCAGTACTTC. Protein: CASRLRTFTEQYF.

The chain couples TRBV5-6 to TRBJ2-2; maybe TRBD1 (6 bases). Germline CDR1 and CDR2: SGHDT and YYEEEE. V was pared by 1 base and J by 0 bases, with 13 bases between. The CDR3 contains 17 residues. DNA of the CDR3: TGTGCCAGCAGCTTGCCCTGGACAGAATCGAACACCGGGGAGCTGTTTTTT. Its translation is CASSLPWTESNTGELFF.

The chain combines TRBV7-2 with TRBJ1-5, with a tentative D call TRBD1 (5 bases). Trimming removed 2 bases from V and 2 bases from J, with 13 bases in between. The CDR3 runs 16 residues. Per germline, CDR1 SGHTA and CDR2 FQGNSA. The CDR3 is CASSLSGARGNQPQHF. Here the CDR3 DNA reads TGTGCCAGCAGCTTATCTGGAGCCAGGGGCAATCAGCCCCAGCATTTT.

The rearrangement joins TRBV5-1 to TRBJ2-7; D unresolved. Germline CDR1 SGHRS, CDR2 YFSETQ. The CDR3 extends over 12 amino acids. V lost 5 bases, J lost 2 bases, and 8 bases lay in between. As DNA, the CDR3 is TGCGCCAGCAGGTTCGAGGCCTACGAGCAGTACTTC. Its translation: CASRFEAYEQYF.

The chain is built from TRBV5-4 and TRBJ2-5; 14 bases are shared with TRBD2. Trimming at V came to 4 bases and at J to 4 bases, leaving 3 bases not matched to a gene. Germline CDR1 reads SGHNT; CDR2 reads YYREEE (reference sequence). The CDR3 runs to 15 residues. CDR3 in DNA: TGTGCCAGCAGCCGGACTAGCGGGGGGTCAGAGACCCAGTACTTC. This encodes CASSRTSGGSETQYF.

The chain combines TRBV11-2 with TRBJ2-5, with D perhaps TRBD2 (6 bases). Deletions cut 4 bases from V and 3 bases from J, with 21 bases between. The CDR3 is made up of 17 amino acids. Germline values: CDR1 SGHAT, CDR2 FQNNGV. CDR3 amino acids: CASSSRTTAWTEETQYF. In DNA form, the CDR3 reads TGTGCCAGCAGCTCGCGGACTACCGCCTGGACGGAAGAGACCCAGTACTTC.

The chain carries TRBV6-5 and TRBJ2-5, with 7 bases matching TRBD1. V lost 2 bases to trimming and J lost 5 bases; unmatched junction nucleotides: 5. Looked up from germline, CDR1 is MNHEY and CDR2 is SVGAGI. This CDR3 comprises 14 residues. CDR3 DNA: TGTGCCAGCAGTTACCCCGACAGGGATGAGACCCAGTACTTC. It encodes CASSYPDRDETQYF.

This chain links TRBV6-1 with TRBJ1-2; 10 nucleotides line up with TRBD1. J was trimmed by 5 bases and V by 4 bases; bases with no gene match: 4. This CDR3 contains 14 residues. Germline V gives CDR1 MNHNS, CDR2 SASEGT. CDR3 nucleotide sequence: TGTGCCAGCAGTGTTGAGGGACAGGGGTATGGCTACACCTTC. Residues: CASSVEGQGYGYTF.

The chain is built from TRBV10-3 and TRBJ1-2; unclear D gene. The germline gives CDR1 ENHRY, CDR2 SYGVKD. The CDR3 extends over 15 amino acids. Between the trimmed V and J ends, which lost 6 bases and 4 bases, there was a span of 18 bases. CDR3 loop: CAISGELEGLYGYTF. CDR3 coding DNA: TGTGCCATCAGCGGGGAGTTAGAAGGCCTCTATGGCTACACCTTC.